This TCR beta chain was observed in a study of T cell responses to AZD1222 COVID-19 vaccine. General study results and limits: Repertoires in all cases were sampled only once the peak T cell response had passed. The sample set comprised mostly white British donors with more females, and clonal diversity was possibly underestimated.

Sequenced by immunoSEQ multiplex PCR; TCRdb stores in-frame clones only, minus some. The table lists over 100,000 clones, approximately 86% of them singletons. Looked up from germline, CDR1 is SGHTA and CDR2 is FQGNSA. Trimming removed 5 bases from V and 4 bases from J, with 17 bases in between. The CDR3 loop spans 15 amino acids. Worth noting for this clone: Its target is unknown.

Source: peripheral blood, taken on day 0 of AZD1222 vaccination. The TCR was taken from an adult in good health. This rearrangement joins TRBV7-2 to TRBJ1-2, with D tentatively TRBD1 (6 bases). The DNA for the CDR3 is TGTGCCAGCAGCCCAGGGGCTACACAGGGCTATGGCTACACCTTC. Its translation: CASSPGATQGYGYTF.